The clone carrying this TCR beta chain was recorded at least ten times. Its antigen is not known. This record comes from a study of neurological immune-mediated disorders. The team produced cDNA through 5'RACE using 10-nucleotide random UMIs. In TCRdb, the 5' RACE reads were re-called with MiXCR into one record per CDR3 protein. The profile covers 55,000 to 65,000 distinct CDR3 sequences, with under 4.5% appearing a single time and more than 2.5% taken by the ten largest. Study observations and caveats: The multiple sclerosis repertoire cluster was not associated with any clinical or MRI feature, with the authors stating that larger cohorts are needed. The expanded clones of different subjects shared no CDR3 amino acid sequences (suggesting private repertoires in all groups). A possible signature appeared as one related-CDR3 cluster, in which phylogenetic grouping placed the repertoires of 18 of 34 multiple sclerosis patients.

J lost 6 bases, V lost 11 bases, and 12 bases had no gene match. The germline V gene encodes CDR1 MGHDK and CDR2 SYGVNS. This CDR3 is 14 amino acids long. This chain links TRBV25-1 with TRBJ2-3; 9 bases agree with TRBD2. The source material was PBMCs. This TCR came from a woman in her twenties or thirties with multiple sclerosis. In DNA, the CDR3 is TGTGCCTCAGGGCCCAGCGGGAGGCGGGATACGCAGTATTTT. Translated, it gives CASGPSGRRDTQYF.